Below, 17 T cell receptor beta chains from the same sample are listed, as sequenced in a study of blood T cell repertoires in COVID-19. Method: immunoSEQ multiplex PCR; TCRdb's copy keeps in-frame clones and lacks some. This sample has about 200,000 clones, with 86% found just once. Source material: peripheral blood. Receptors were obtained from a man in his thirties or forties who had recovered from COVID-19.

The V call is TRBV10-3, the J call TRBJ2-7; TRBD2 is a possible D gene (5 bases). Germline V lookup: CDR1 ENHRY, CDR2 SYGVKD. The CDR3 is 15 residues long. V gave up 6 bases and J gave up 5 bases, with 20 bases separating them. The CDR3 DNA reads TGTGCCATCAGCATACTAGGTGGGATCTGGAACGAGCAGTACTTC. Translating gives CAISILGGIWNEQYF.

The chain carries TRBV6-4 and TRBJ2-1, with 9 positions matching TRBD1. CDR1 and CDR2 (germline): MRHNA, SNTAGT. The CDR3 totals 19 residues. The junction had 16 bases not matched to a gene; V was cut back by 7 bases and J by 0 bases. The CDR3 bases are TGTGCCAGCATCGGGACAGGGCTACTCCTAAAAAGCTCCTACAATGAGCAGTTCTTC. Its translation is CASIGTGLLLKSSYNEQFF.

The chain links TRBV27 to TRBJ1-4; the match to TRBD1 covers 8 bases. The V and J ends lost 3 bases and 5 bases, in that order; junction bases with no gene match: 2. The CDR3 runs 14 residues. CDR1 and CDR2 (germline): MNHEY, SMNVEV (reference sequence). Here the CDR3 DNA reads TGTGCCAGCAGTTTTACAGGGGGGAATGAAAAACTGTTTTTT. Amino acids: CASSFTGGNEKLFF.

V usage is TRBV18 and J usage is TRBJ2-7; D may be TRBD2 (5 bases). The CDR3 is 15 amino acids. Germline V lookup: CDR1 KGHSH, CDR2 LQKENI. The V end was cut by 6 bases, the J end by 2 bases, with 17 bases between. The CDR3 spells CASSLNPEGAYEQYF. DNA of the CDR3: TGTGCCAGCTCTTTAAACCCAGAGGGCGCCTACGAGCAGTACTTC.

The J gene is TRBJ2-3, the V gene TRBV11-2; 7 bases are a match to TRBD1. The CDR3 contains 18 residues. V was pared by 0 bases and J by 2 bases, with 11 bases of the junction left unmatched. Germline V gives CDR1 SGHAT, CDR2 FQNNGV. The CDR3 loop reads CASSLEGRRDSHTDTQYF. CDR3 DNA: TGTGCCAGCAGCTTAGAAGGACGCCGGGACAGCCACACAGATACGCAGTATTTT.

The gene calls are TRBV10-1 and TRBJ1-1; the D is unclear. With 4 bases removed from V and 7 bases from J, the gap between germline ends came to 19 bases. Germline V gives CDR1 WNHNN, CDR2 SYGVQD (reference sequence). The CDR3 has 15 amino acids. The CDR3 sequence is CASSVWSGPGGEAFF. DNA of the CDR3: TGCGCCAGCAGTGTGTGGTCTGGACCCGGAGGTGAAGCTTTCTTT.

The chain recombines TRBV5-6 with TRBJ2-1, with 7 bases matching TRBD2. Germline trimming cut 3 bases from V and 2 bases from J; bases unmatched to any gene: 8. The CDR3 loop spans 16 amino acids. Germline values: CDR1 SGHDT, CDR2 YYEEEE. The CDR3, as DNA: TGTGCCAGCAGCTCACTGCGGGGGACCCCCTACAATGAGCAGTTCTTC. Protein sequence: CASSSLRGTPYNEQFF.

The CDR3 loop reads CASSQSGQGARAFF. The CDR3 DNA is TGCGCCAGCAGTCAATCGGGGCAGGGGGCGCGAGCTTTCTTT. V is TRBV23-1 and J is TRBJ1-1, with 8 bases lining up with TRBD1. TRBV23-1 carries the ORF label, with uncertain function. The V gene end was trimmed by 0 bases and the J gene end by 10 bases; junction bases not matched to a gene: 7. The CDR3 consists of 14 residues.

The chain has TRBV14 and TRBJ2-1; TRBD1 matches at 7 bases. CDR1 is SGHDN, CDR2 FVKESK, per germline. V shed 0 bases, J shed 3 bases, and the junction held 5 bases outside the gene matches. There are 16 residues in the CDR3. As DNA, the CDR3 is TGTGCCAGCAGCCAAGAACTTGACAGGGACTACAATGAGCAGTTCTTC. Protein product: CASSQELDRDYNEQFF.

V gene TRBV9 combines with J gene TRBJ1-1, with 8 bases identical to TRBD1. The germline gives CDR1 SGDLS, CDR2 YYNGEE. CDR3 length: 13 residues. The V gene end was trimmed by 1 base and the J gene end by 4 bases; junction bases not matched to a gene: 0. The chain's CDR3 is CASSVTGGTEAFF. CDR3 sequence (DNA): TGTGCCAGCAGCGTAACAGGGGGCACTGAAGCTTTCTTT. Full variable domain (remainder filled in from reference TRBV9 and TRBJ1-1): DSGVTQTPKHLITATGQRVTLRCSPRSGDLSVYWYQQSLDQGLQFLIQYYNGEERAKGNILERFSAQQFPDLHSELNLSSLELGDSALYFCASSVTGGTEAFFGQGTRLTVV.

The gene calls are TRBV3-1 (or the pseudogene TRBV3-2) and TRBJ1-4, with a weak D call TRBD1 (5 bases). Trimming stripped 7 bases from V and 7 bases from J, with 16 bases between. This CDR3 has 14 amino acids. CDR1 and CDR2 from the germline V gene are LGHDT and YNNKEL (reference sequence). The DNA of the CDR3 is TGTGCCAGCAACCATAGGGGACTCCCTGAAAAACTGTTTTTT. This gives the protein CASNHRGLPEKLFF.

CDR3: CASSHEGGGVTDTQYF. CDR3 DNA sequence: TGTGCCAGCTCACACGAGGGCGGTGGAGTGACAGATACGCAGTATTTT. The chain has TRBV18 and TRBJ2-3; TRBD2 is a possible D gene (5 bases). Trimming removed 4 bases at V and 3 bases at J, with 17 bases between. This CDR3 region has 16 residues. Germline lookup yields CDR1 KGHSH and CDR2 LQKENI.

The gene calls are TRBV6-5 and TRBJ2-3, with 8 bases aligning to TRBD2. The CDR3 is 13 residues long. From germline, CDR1 is MNHEY and CDR2 SVGAGI. With 10 bases clipped from V and 1 base from J, the junction kept 4 bases outside the gene matches. The CDR3 region has the DNA TGTGCCACCGGGGGGGCCGGCACAGATACGCAGTATTTT. Protein sequence: CATGGAGTDTQYF.

The CDR3 DNA sequence: TGTGCCTGGAGTATTCGGAGCAATCAGCCCCAGCATTTT. It yields the protein CAWSIRSNQPQHF. The chain joins TRBV30 to TRBJ1-5; D is unclear. CDR1 is GTSNPN and CDR2 is SVGIG in the germline V gene (reference sequence). The CDR3 contains 13 residues. V lost 2 bases, J lost 1 base, and 6 bases lay in between.

The rearrangement links TRBV6-5 to TRBJ1-5; D gene ambiguous. This CDR3 is 13 amino acids long. V was shortened by 6 bases and J by 4 bases, with 10 bases between the two germline ends. Per germline, CDR1 MNHEY and CDR2 SVGAGI. As DNA, the CDR3 is TGTGCCAGCAGCTACATGAGTAATCAGCCCCAGCATTTT. It translates to CASSYMSNQPQHF.

The chain is built from TRBV5-1 and TRBJ2-7; 8 positions agree with TRBD2. CDR3 size: 15 residues. The ends lost 4 bases at V and 1 base at J; junction bases unmatched: 7. Germline V gives CDR1 SGHRS, CDR2 YFSETQ. CDR3 nucleotide sequence: TGCGCCAGCAGCCCGGGAGAGCGGGGGTCCTACGAGCAGTACTTC. Encoded protein: CASSPGERGSYEQYF.

The V gene is TRBV7-2, the J gene TRBJ2-5; D perhaps matches TRBD1 (5 bases). V lost 1 base, J lost 1 base, and 10 bases lay in between. The CDR3 sequence is 15 residues long. Germline-derived CDR1 and CDR2 are SGHTA and FQGNSA. CDR3 coding DNA: TGTGCCAGCAGCTTAGAAGCTCAGGGCCAAGAGACCCAGTACTTC. Residues: CASSLEAQGQETQYF.